The entry below describes one T cell receptor beta chain. This clone has a count of ten or more. Its antigen specificity is not known. Possible read error: a much larger clone is one base away. Libraries were made using PCR. These reads were obtained on an Illumina HiSeq 4000. The TCR beta-chain CDR3 region of each patient was profiled by high-throughput sequencing. The source study handled its data this way. A classifier to discriminate distant-metastatic papillary thyroid cancer patients was built from CDR3 differences across clinicopathological groups. The Shannon index was used to assess repertoire diversity, and the Morisita-Horn index was used to assess tumor-blood repertoire similarity. The public sequencing data were trimmed at Q25 with fastp and processed into clonotypes with MiXCR by TCRdb, which kept only in-frame beta chains. The V and J calls and clone size come from TCRdb's table, not from the authors' own analysis. The sample profile shows about 39,000 clones; 9% to 14% of them were found once. Of the sample, about 9% falls within the top ten clones.

There are 13 amino acids in the CDR3, from cysteine to phenylalanine inclusive. Of all the DNA, just the CDR3 is kept, 39 bases in frame from base 1. The germline V end is reduced by 6 bases and the J end by 0 bases; junction bases left unmatched: 0. Reading the germline V gene gives CDR1 MNHNS and CDR2 SASEGT. This sample is part of a study of metastatic and nonmetastatic thyroid tumors (dated by TCRdb to 2018 to 2020). General notes on the study: Repertoires from peripheral blood and from tumor or nodule tissue samples of malignant and benign thyroid patients were compared.

Overall study outcomes, separate from this receptor: In both blood and tumor samples, TCR beta diversity was reported to be significantly higher in malignant tumors than in benign nodules.

Before undergoing thyroid surgery, none of the patients had been given any kind of treatment. The study retrospectively analysed patient clinical samples collected from about 2012 to 2019 using T-cell receptor beta sequencing. The clonotype was recovered from a male donor with papillary thyroid cancer or a benign thyroid nodule (not recorded which). Some clones in this sample may be carry-over from other donors' samples. Source material: blood. The rearrangement combines TRBV6-1 with TRBJ1-1, and 8 bases in between align with TRBD1. The CDR3 sequence is CASRTGVNTEAFF. The sequenced DNA is TGTGCCAGCAGGACAGGGGTGAACACTGAAGCTTTCTTT.